This T cell receptor (beta chain) was sequenced during a study of T cell changes during pregnancy in multiple sclerosis. This clone was detected once. Other DNA sequences of this sample code for an identical CDR3. Data came from immunoSEQ multiplex PCR; TCRdb stores just in-frame clones and leaves some out. This repertoire shows approximately 66,000 clones, 85% to 95% found once; its top ten account for roughly 2%. CDR1 is KGHSH and CDR2 is LQKENI in the germline V gene. The CDR3 is 14 amino acids. Losses at the gene ends were 3 bases for V and 0 bases for J; bases not matched to a gene: 2. This sequence originates from a female donor in good health, enrolled as a control in a pregnancy study. Sequenced here: peripheral blood, sampled in the third trimester of pregnancy. The J gene is TRBJ2-7, the V gene TRBV18; the match to TRBD1 covers 7 bases. The CDR3 sequence is CASSPGQSSYEQYF. CDR3 nucleotides: TGTGCCAGCTCACCGGGACAGAGCTCCTACGAGCAGTACTTC. The full variable domain, rest sourced from reference TRBV18 and TRBJ2-7, is NAGVMQNPRHLVRRRGQEARLRCSPMKGHSHVYWYRQLPEEGLKFMVYLQKENIIDESGMPKERFSAEFPKEGPSILRIQQVVRGDSAAYFCASSPGQSSYEQYFGPGTRLTVT.